The next 16 T cell receptor beta chains were all read from a single sample in a study of PD-1 blockade in classical Hodgkin lymphoma. Each and every patient relapsed after autologous stem cell transplantation, and patients got differing brentuximab vedotin exposure. TCRdb keeps only in-frame clones here, not all; method: immunoSEQ multiplex PCR. The sample has approximately 21,000 clones, roughly 72% seen once. Source: peripheral blood mononuclear cells (PBMCs), taken at baseline. These TCRs come from a human donor with classical Hodgkin lymphoma.

In its sample, this clone was seen a few times. The V and J genes are TRBV15 and TRBJ2-7; possibly TRBD1 for D (5 bases). Trimming removed 3 bases from V and 3 bases from J, with 9 bases in between. Germline V gene sequence: CDR1 LNHNV, CDR2 YYDKDF (reference sequence). The CDR3 consists of 13 residues. CDR3 protein: CATSRDGHYEQYF. The CDR3 DNA sequence: TGTGCCACCAGCAGGGACGGACACTACGAGCAGTACTTC.

V usage is TRBV7-9 and J usage is TRBJ1-1; no definite D call. The CDR3 covers 15 residues. V lost 7 bases to trimming and J lost 4 bases, with 19 bases between them. The germline V gene has CDR1 SEHNR and CDR2 FQNEAQ (reference sequence). CDR3 in amino acids: CASTADLGVRTEAFF. The CDR3 DNA is TGTGCCAGCACCGCCGATCTCGGGGTGCGCACTGAAGCTTTCTTT.

The J gene is TRBJ2-7, the V gene TRBV27; D is undetermined. Deletions cut 8 bases from V and 5 bases from J, with 16 bases between. This CDR3 has 13 residues. The germline CDR1 and CDR2 sequences are MNHEY and SMNVEV (reference sequence). CDR3 residues: CASSFGPSNEQYF. As DNA, the CDR3 is TGTGCCAGCTCCTTCGGTCCCAGCAACGAGCAGTACTTC.

The chain joins TRBV21-1 to TRBJ2-7; the table calls TRBD1, which could not be checked here. TRBV21-1 is flagged as a pseudogene. This CDR3 is 15 amino acids long. CDR3 region: CASRPTGTGRYEQYF. The DNA of the CDR3 is TGTGCCAGCAGGCCCACCGGGACAGGGAGATACGAGCAGTACTTC.

V is TRBV11-2 and J is TRBJ1-4; D possibly corresponds to TRBD1 (5 bases). Per germline, CDR1 SGHAT and CDR2 FQNNGV. The CDR3 consists of 13 residues. V was trimmed by 3 bases and J by 7 bases, leaving 9 bases between them. CDR3 nucleotide sequence: TGTGCCAGCAGCTTGGGGCAGGGTGAAAAACTGTTTTTT. It specifies CASSLGQGEKLFF. Supplemented by reference TRBV11-2 and TRBJ1-4, the full variable domain reads EAGVAQSPRYKIIEKRQSVAFWCNPISGHATLYWYQQILGQGPKLLIQFQNNGVVDDSQLPKDRFSAERLKGVDSTLKIQPAKLEDSAVYLCASSLGQGEKLFFGSGTQLSVL.

Points on this clone: Mismatch with germline at one junction end may stem from a read error. This chain uses TRBV19 with TRBJ2-1, with D unresolved. Germline loops: CDR1 LNHDA, CDR2 SQIVND (reference sequence). The CDR3 has 13 amino acids. The CDR3 here is CASSSFNSVSWLF. CDR3 sequence (DNA): TGTGCCAGTAGTTCCTTTAATTCTGTCTCTTGGCTCTTC.

This chain uses TRBV29-1 with TRBJ2-1, with 9 bases lining up with TRBD1. This CDR3 comprises 12 residues. The germline CDR1 and CDR2 sequences are SQVTM and ANQGSEA. The chain's CDR3 is CRTGGSYNEQFF. The DNA for the CDR3 is TGCAGGACAGGGGGCTCCTACAATGAGCAGTTCTTC.

V is TRBV19 and J is TRBJ1-4; D gene ambiguous. This CDR3 has 15 amino acids. The germline gives CDR1 LNHDA, CDR2 SQIVND (reference sequence). The V and J ends lost 5 bases and 0 bases respectively, with 10 bases between them. The CDR3 DNA reads as TGTGCCAGTAGTTTACGAGGCACAACTAATGAAAAACTGTTTTTT. It specifies CASSLRGTTNEKLFF.

The V gene is TRBV6-5, the J gene TRBJ1-5; 7 nucleotides agree with TRBD1. The CDR3 runs 12 residues. V shed 8 bases and J 7 bases; nucleotides not matched to a gene: 5. Per germline, CDR1 MNHEY and CDR2 SVGAGI. The DNA for the CDR3 is TGTGCCAGCCGGACAGGCGGCCAGCCCCAGCATTTT. This codes for CASRTGGQPQHF.

This rearrangement joins TRBV29-1 to TRBJ2-7; 9 bases agree with TRBD1. Trimming took 6 bases from V and 5 from J; bases not matched to a gene: 11. Germline CDR1 and CDR2: SQVTM and ANQGSEA. The CDR3 loop spans 14 amino acids. The DNA of the CDR3 is TGCAGCGTGGGAACCGGGACAGGGAAGAACGAGCAGTACTTC. Protein product: CSVGTGTGKNEQYF.

This chain connects TRBV5-1 to TRBJ2-1; D is unresolved. Trimming stripped 0 bases from V and 5 bases from J, with 12 bases between. CDR1 and CDR2 from the germline V gene are SGHRS and YFSETQ. This CDR3 has 15 amino acids. The CDR3 loop reads CASSLEGRKDNEQFF. The CDR3 nucleotides are TGCGCCAGCAGCTTGGAAGGTCGGAAAGACAATGAGCAGTTCTTC.

The chain couples TRBV7-6 to TRBJ2-1; the D is unclear. Per the germline V gene, CDR1 is SGHVS and CDR2 is FNYEAQ. This CDR3 is 12 amino acids long. The germline V and J ends were trimmed by 2 bases and 5 bases, with 4 bases remaining between them. This CDR3 reads CASSLNHNEQFF. The CDR3 DNA reads as TGTGCCAGCAGCTTAAACCACAATGAGCAGTTCTTC.

The chain uses TRBV28 and TRBJ2-7, with D unresolved. Trimming took 3 bases from V and 2 from J, leaving 8 bases between them. The CDR3 is 13 residues long. In germline, CDR1 is MDHEN, CDR2 SYDVKM. The CDR3 coding sequence is TGTGCCAGCAGTTTGGCACAGACCTACGAGCAGTACTTC. Protein sequence: CASSLAQTYEQYF.

The chain carries TRBV30 and TRBJ1-2; D not certain. The CDR3 is 11 residues long. Germline loops: CDR1 GTSNPN, CDR2 SVGIG (reference sequence). The ends were cut back, 1 base at V and 4 bases at J, with 4 bases in the middle. CDR3 DNA sequence: TGTGCCTGGAGTGAGGGCTATGGCTACACCTTC. Protein sequence: CAWSEGYGYTF.

The chain recombines TRBV28 with TRBJ1-1; possibly TRBD1 for D (6 bases). The CDR3 loop spans 16 amino acids. Trimming took off 2 bases at V and 4 bases at J, with 17 bases between the two ends. Germline V gene sequence: CDR1 MDHEN, CDR2 SYDVKM. The CDR3 is CASSLRGGRGTTEAFF. The CDR3 bases are TGTGCCAGCAGTTTAAGGGGGGGGCGTGGGACCACTGAAGCTTTCTTT.

The chain joins TRBV7-8 to TRBJ2-2, with no clear D. The CDR3 runs 13 residues. The V gene lost 5 bases and the J gene lost 4 bases, with 8 bases spanning the gap. Germline V gene data show CDR1 as SGHVS and CDR2 as FQNEAQ. As DNA, the CDR3 is TGTGCCAGCAGCCCAAATCCCACCGGGGAGCTGTTTTTT. Encoded protein: CASSPNPTGELFF.